The subject of this entry is one T cell receptor (beta chain). No cognate antigen has been identified for it. No base qualities exist here, and no much larger clone lies one base off it. The data stem from a study of T-cell reconstitution after alpha-beta-depleted transplantation in children (dated by TCRdb to about 2016). In the study overall: T-cell immune reconstitution after TCRalphabeta/CD19-depleted allogeneic hematopoietic cell transplantation in children was quantitatively tracked in the study by means of TCR repertoire profiling.

CDR1 and CDR2 are drawn from the germline V gene: SGHVS, FQNEAQ. The CDR3 measures 16 amino acids from cysteine to phenylalanine. Left in the record is the CDR3 DNA by itself, 48 bases read in frame from the first base. Here V drops 2 bases and J drops 4 bases, and the junction holds 10 bases not matched to any gene. Preparation of the library involved PCR. Data came from an Illumina HiSeq 2500. Molecular barcoding was employed in the preparation of TCR libraries, with unique molecular identifiers being used to normalize TCRbeta repertoire quantification. TCRdb handled the public reads itself, with Q25 trimming in fastp and clone calling in MiXCR, and kept productive beta chains. A single entry per CDR3 protein holds the most common genes and DNA from its merged rows. The table for this sample lists about 540,000 distinct CDR3 sequences; approximately 16% of them were counted only once. Roughly 3.3% of the sample is in the top ten clones.

This clonotype originated in a human donor who donated a stem cell graft to a child with acute lymphoblastic leukemia. This receptor chain uses TRBV7-8 and TRBJ2-5; 7 central nucleotides agree with TRBD2. The sample was PBMCs from the stem cell graft donor, taken from the stem cell graft. The CDR3 has the sequence CASSLRGGPSRETQYF. The sequenced DNA: TGTGCCAGCAGCTTAAGGGGAGGGCCGAGTAGAGAGACCCAGTACTTC.